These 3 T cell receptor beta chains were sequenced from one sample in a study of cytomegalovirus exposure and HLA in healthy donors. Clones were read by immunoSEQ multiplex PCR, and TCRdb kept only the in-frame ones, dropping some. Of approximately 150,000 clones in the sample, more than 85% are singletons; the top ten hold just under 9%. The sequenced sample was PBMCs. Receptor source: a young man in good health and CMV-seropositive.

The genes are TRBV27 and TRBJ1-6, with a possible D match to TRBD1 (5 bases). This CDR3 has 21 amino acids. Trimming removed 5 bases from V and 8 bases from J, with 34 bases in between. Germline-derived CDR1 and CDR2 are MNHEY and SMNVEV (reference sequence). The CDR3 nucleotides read TGTGCCAGCAGTAAGGCGTCCCCCCTGGGGCGGTTTTCGGGTCGGGATTCACCCCTCCACTTT. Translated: CASSKASPLGRFSGRDSPLHF.

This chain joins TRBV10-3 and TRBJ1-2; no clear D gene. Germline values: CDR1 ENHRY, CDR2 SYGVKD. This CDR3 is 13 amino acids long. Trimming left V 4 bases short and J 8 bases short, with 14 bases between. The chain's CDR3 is CAISGGPPLGYTF. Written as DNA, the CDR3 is TGTGCCATCAGTGGAGGGCCCCCCCTCGGCTACACCTTC.

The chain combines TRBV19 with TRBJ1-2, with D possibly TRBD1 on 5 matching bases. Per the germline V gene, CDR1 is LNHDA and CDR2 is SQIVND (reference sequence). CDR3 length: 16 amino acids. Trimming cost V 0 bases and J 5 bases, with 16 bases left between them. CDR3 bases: TGTGCCAGTAGTATAGATAATAGGGGCTCCTCGTATGGCTACACCTTC. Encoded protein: CASSIDNRGSSYGYTF.